Described below is a single T cell receptor (beta chain) sequence and its context. This record comes from a study of T cell changes during pregnancy in multiple sclerosis. Measured with immunoSEQ multiplex PCR; TCRdb has only the in-frame clones, and not every one. Counted here are tens of thousands of clones, 85% to 95% occurring once; the ten biggest clones make up 0.45% to 0.6%. After removal of 6 bases from V and 1 base from J, the junction contained 7 bases not matched to a gene. The CDR3 runs to 15 residues. Germline V gene lookup returns CDR1 SNHLY and CDR2 FYNNEI. Sample: CD4+ T cells from peripheral blood mononuclear cells, taken in the third trimester of pregnancy. The chain uses TRBV2 and TRBJ2-3; 7 bases match TRBD2. The source of this sequence is a female donor with multiple sclerosis, enrolled in a pregnancy study. CDR3 sequence: CASRPGLWGTDTQYF. The CDR3 DNA reads TGTGCCAGCAGGCCGGGACTATGGGGCACAGATACGCAGTATTTT. Complete variable domain (other parts from reference TRBV2 and TRBJ2-3): EPEVTQTPSHQVTQMGQEVILRCVPISNHLYFYWYRQILGQKVEFLVSFYNNEISEKSEIFDDQFSVERPDGSNFTLKIRSTKLEDSAMYFCASRPGLWGTDTQYFGPGTRLTVL.